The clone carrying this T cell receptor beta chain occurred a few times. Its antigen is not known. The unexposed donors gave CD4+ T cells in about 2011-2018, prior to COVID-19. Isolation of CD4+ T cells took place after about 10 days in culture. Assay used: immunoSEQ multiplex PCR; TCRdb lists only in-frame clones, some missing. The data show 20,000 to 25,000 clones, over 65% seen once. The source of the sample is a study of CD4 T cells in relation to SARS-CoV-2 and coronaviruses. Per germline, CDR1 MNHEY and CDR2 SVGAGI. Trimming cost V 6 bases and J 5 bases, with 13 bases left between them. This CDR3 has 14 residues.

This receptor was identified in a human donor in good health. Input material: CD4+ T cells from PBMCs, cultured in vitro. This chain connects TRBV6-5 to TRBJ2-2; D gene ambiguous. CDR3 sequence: CASRNPRNTGELFF. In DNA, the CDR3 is TGTGCCAGCAGAAACCCGCGAAATACCGGGGAGCTGTTTTTT.